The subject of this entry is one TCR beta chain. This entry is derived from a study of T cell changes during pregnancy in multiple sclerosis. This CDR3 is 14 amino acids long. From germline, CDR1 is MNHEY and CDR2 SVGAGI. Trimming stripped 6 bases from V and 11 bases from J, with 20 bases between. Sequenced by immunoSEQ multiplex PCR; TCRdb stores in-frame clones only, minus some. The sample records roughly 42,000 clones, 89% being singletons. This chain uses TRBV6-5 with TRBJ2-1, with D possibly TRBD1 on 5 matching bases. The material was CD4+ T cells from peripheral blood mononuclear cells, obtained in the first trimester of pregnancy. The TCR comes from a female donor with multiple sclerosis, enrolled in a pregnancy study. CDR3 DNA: TGTGCCAGCAGACATGACAACTCCAGGACAAAGCAGTTCTTC. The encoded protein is CASRHDNSRTKQFF.